This T cell receptor beta chain was retrieved from a study of CD8 T cells in ankylosing spondylitis. Whole-study results and caveats: Enrichment of disease-linked clones was reportedly significant in matched ankylosing spondylitis synovial fluid.

The sample holds many counts of this clonotype. What it binds is not known. The CDR3 extends over 17 amino acids. The ends were cut back, 7 bases at V and 0 bases at J, with 18 bases in the middle. The germline V gene has CDR1 MNHEY and CDR2 SVGEGT. Scientists made TCR beta libraries using quantitative 5'-RACE with molecular barcodes. TCRdb processed the 5' RACE reads anew with MiXCR; each CDR3 protein has one entry. Of roughly 150,000 distinct CDR3 sequences listed, approximately 9% are singletons. This clonotype originated in a female donor with ankylosing spondylitis or in good health (not recorded which). Sequences were obtained from blood, either unsorted or a sorted T cell fraction (not recorded which). The genes are TRBV6-2 or TRBV6-3 and TRBJ2-2; D gene ambiguous. This chain's CDR3 is CASTPTPYAPNTGELFF. The CDR3 nucleotides read TGTGCCAGCACCCCTACACCGTACGCTCCGAACACCGGGGAGCTGTTTTTT.